Given below is one T cell receptor (beta chain) in context. This table comes from immunoSEQ multiplex PCR, and its TCRdb copy is limited to in-frame clones, with some not included. The sample shows 57,000 or so clones, roughly 93% of them seen only once. The data were taken from a study of T cell changes during pregnancy in multiple sclerosis. V dropped 4 bases and J dropped 1; count of bases not matched to a gene: 8. Germline V lookup: CDR1 MDHEN, CDR2 SYDVKM. The CDR3 sequence is 16 residues long. This receptor was identified in a female donor with multiple sclerosis, enrolled in a pregnancy study. V usage is TRBV28 and J usage is TRBJ2-7, with 9 bases lining up with TRBD1. The source was peripheral blood, collected in the second trimester of pregnancy. Written as DNA, the CDR3 is TGTGCCAGCAGTTCCCGACAGGGGGACCCTTCCTACGAGCAGTACTTC. Protein: CASSSRQGDPSYEQYF.